The 13 T cell receptor beta chains below all came from one sample that was sequenced in a study of patients and donors after allogeneic stem cell transplantation (dated by TCRdb to the early 2020s). The library came from RT-PCR. TCRdb records NextSeq 550 as the sequencer. The public reads were reprocessed in TCRdb via fastp at Q25 and MiXCR, keeping in-frame beta chains. When rows share a CDR3 protein, they turn into one entry using the most common DNA and genes. The sample data list approximately 250,000 distinct CDR3 sequences, and 13% to 15% of these were observed just once. Roughly 10% of the sample comes from the top ten. Sequencing input: blood, either unsorted or a sorted T cell fraction (not recorded which). These receptor sequences come from a human donor who was either an allogeneic HSCT recipient or a stem cell or donor lymphocyte infusion donor (not recorded which). It is not recorded whose cells these are; they may come from a transplant donor.

This clonotype was picked up many times. V usage is TRBV13 and J usage is TRBJ2-3; 7 positions agree with TRBD1. Germline V gene sequence: CDR1 PRHDT, CDR2 FYEKMQ (reference sequence). The CDR3 contains 15 residues. V lost 0 bases, J lost 3 bases, and 3 bases stayed unmatched. The CDR3 DNA is TGTGCCAGCAGCTTAGGGAGGGGGCGGACAGATACGCAGTATTTT. This translates into CASSLGRGRTDTQYF.

There are a few counts of this clonotype. The chain recombines TRBV2 with TRBJ2-1; D unresolved. The CDR3 spans 14 residues. Trimming removed 3 bases at V and 4 bases at J, with 10 bases between. In germline, CDR1 is SNHLY, CDR2 FYNNEI. The CDR3 nucleotides read TGTGCCAGCAGTGATGGGATAAAGTACAATGAGCAGTTCTTC. Protein sequence: CASSDGIKYNEQFF.

This chain uses TRBV2 with TRBJ2-7, with 9 bases lining up with TRBD1. The ends lost 3 bases at V and 1 base at J; junction bases unmatched: 10. Per the germline V gene, CDR1 is SNHLY and CDR2 is FYNNEI. The CDR3 has 17 amino acids. The CDR3 coding sequence is TGTGCCAGCAGTGAGGGACAGGGTCTGGGACTGTCCTACGAGCAGTACTTC. It specifies CASSEGQGLGLSYEQYF.

The genes are TRBV28 and TRBJ2-1; 7 positions match TRBD2. CDR1 and CDR2 from the germline V gene are MDHEN and SYDVKM. V shed 5 bases and J 14 bases; nucleotides not matched to a gene: 9. This CDR3 contains 12 residues. The CDR3 coding sequence is TGTGCCAGCAGTACCGGGACTATAAGAAAGTTCTTC. It codes for CASSTGTIRKFF.

This sequence joins TRBV12-3 or TRBV12-4 and TRBJ2-7, with no clear D. The CDR3 is 16 amino acids. The V and J ends lost 4 bases and 0 bases respectively, with 16 bases between them. The DNA of the CDR3 is TGTGCCAGCAGTTCCCCCCACAGCTCGTACTCCTACGAGCAGTACTTC. Translating it yields CASSSPHSSYSYEQYF.

There are a few counts of this clonotype. The chain links TRBV18 to TRBJ2-7; 10 bases map to TRBD2. This CDR3 region has 15 residues. Germline assignment: CDR1 KGHSH and CDR2 LQKENI. With V trimmed by 2 bases and J by 2 bases, 3 bases remained unmatched. CDR3 residues: CASSPVSGRAYEQYF. The CDR3 coding sequence is TGTGCCAGCTCACCAGTCAGCGGGAGGGCCTACGAGCAGTACTTC.

This chain uses TRBV7-2 with TRBJ1-1; 8 bases map to TRBD1. The germline gives CDR1 SGHTA, CDR2 FQGNSA. The CDR3 length is 12 residues. V gave up 8 bases and J gave up 10 bases; unmatched junction bases: 9. The CDR3 DNA sequence: TGTGCCAGCGGGACAGGCTCACGAAGAGCTTTCTTT. The encoded protein is CASGTGSRRAFF.

The chain joins TRBV27 to TRBJ2-7, with 13 bases fitting TRBD2. The CDR3 runs to 16 residues. Germline V gives CDR1 MNHEY, CDR2 SMNVEV (reference sequence). With V trimmed by 4 bases and J by 7 bases, 10 bases remained unmatched. The CDR3 spells CASSCLLAGGPGEQYF. CDR3 bases: TGTGCCAGCAGTTGCTTACTAGCGGGAGGGCCGGGGGAGCAGTACTTC.

The rearrangement links TRBV6-4 to TRBJ1-1, with unresolved D. This CDR3 is 13 amino acids long. The V and J ends lost 2 bases and 5 bases respectively, with 9 bases between them. Germline V gene sequence: CDR1 MRHNA, CDR2 SNTAGT. CDR3 sequence (DNA): TGTGCCAGCAGTGACAATTGGGGTACTGAAGCTTTCTTT. Its protein product is CASSDNWGTEAFF.

This clonotype was seen only a few times. The chain recombines TRBV19 with TRBJ2-2, with no clear D. CDR1 and CDR2 from the germline V gene are LNHDA and SQIVND (reference sequence). The length of the CDR3 is 15 residues. The V gene lost 8 bases and the J gene lost 4 bases, with 17 bases spanning the gap. CDR3 bases: TGTGCCAGTGGACGAGGACCTAGATCCACCGGGGAGCTGTTTTTT. Protein product: CASGRGPRSTGELFF.

The chain carries TRBV7-8 and TRBJ2-4; D perhaps matches TRBD2 (7 bases). Germline V gene data show CDR1 as SGHVS and CDR2 as FQNEAQ. This CDR3 contains 16 residues. V lost 1 base to trimming and J lost 2 bases, with 12 bases between them. This CDR3 reads CASSLEGGRTKNIQYF. The CDR3 DNA follows: TGTGCCAGCAGCTTAGAGGGGGGGCGGACCAAAAACATTCAGTACTTC.

The sample holds many counts of this clonotype. The chain carries TRBV20-1 and TRBJ2-7; 9 bases align to TRBD1. Germline trimming cut 6 bases from V and 0 bases from J; bases unmatched to any gene: 6. CDR1 and CDR2 from the germline V gene are DFQATT and SNEGSKA (reference sequence). This CDR3 spans 14 amino acids. The CDR3: CSAKRDRVSYEQYF. The CDR3 DNA reads TGCAGTGCAAAAAGGGACAGGGTCTCCTACGAGCAGTACTTC.

This clonotype has ten or more counts. This chain connects TRBV20-1 to TRBJ2-7; 7 bases line up with TRBD1. CDR3 length equals 14 residues. J gave up 2 bases and V 6 bases, and 10 bases lay outside the gene matches. The V gene's germline CDR1 is DFQATT and CDR2 SNEGSKA (reference sequence). CDR3: CSATGTATTYEQYF. The CDR3 DNA sequence: TGCAGTGCAACGGGGACAGCCACTACCTACGAGCAGTACTTC.